The 24 T cell receptor beta chains below were found in one sample sequenced in a study of CD8 T cells in Susac syndrome. RNA was extracted with the RNeasy kit, and a quantity of roughly 0.45 to 1 ug was reverse transcribed using random hexamers. TCRdb reanalysed the immunoSEQ multiplex PCR reads using MiXCR and keeps one entry per CDR3 protein. The table lists some 120,000 distinct CDR3 sequences, roughly 96% of them singletons. Sequenced input: CD4+ T cells from PBMCs. The receptors come from a human donor in good health.

The chain employs TRBV18 and TRBJ2-1, with no clear D. V dropped 3 bases and J dropped 1 base, with 10 bases sitting between them. The CDR3 covers 15 residues. CDR1 and CDR2 from the germline V gene are KGHSH and LQKENI. The CDR3 spells CASSPRTESYNEQFF. In nucleotides, the CDR3 is TGTGCCAGCTCACCTCGGACGGAATCCTACAATGAGCAGTTCTTC.

This clonotype has only one observation. The V and J genes are TRBV2 and TRBJ2-1; perhaps D is TRBD1 or TRBD2 (5 bases each). Germline V gives CDR1 SNHLY, CDR2 FYNNEI. V was clipped by 0 bases and J by 3 bases, with 12 bases between them. The CDR3 has 16 residues. CDR3 coding DNA: TGTGCCAGCAGTGAAGCTGGGGGAGTGGTCTACAATGAGCAGTTCTTC. Its translation is CASSEAGGVVYNEQFF. Based on the CDR3 plus reference TRBV2 and TRBJ2-1, the full variable domain is EPEVTQTPSHQVTQMGQEVILRCVPISNHLYFYWYRQILGQKVEFLVSFYNNEISEKSEIFDDQFSVERPDGSNFTLKIRSTKLEDSAMYFCASSEAGGVVYNEQFFGPGTRLTVL.

The V call is TRBV7-9, the J call TRBJ1-1, with no clear D. Germline lookup yields CDR1 SEHNR and CDR2 FQNEAQ (reference sequence). The CDR3 consists of 13 residues. V was cut by 7 bases and J by 1 base, with 10 bases left in between. CDR3 amino acids: CASTRGENTEAFF. The CDR3 DNA reads TGTGCCAGCACCCGCGGGGAGAACACTGAAGCTTTCTTT.

The V and J genes are TRBV7-2 and TRBJ2-7; 15 nucleotides match TRBD2. CDR1 is SGHTA and CDR2 is FQGNSA in the germline V gene. CDR3 length: 14 amino acids. J gave up 12 bases and V 4 bases, and 7 bases lay outside the gene matches. The CDR3 nucleotides read TGTGCCAGCAGCTCCGGGACTAGCGGGAGGCCCCTGTACTTC. The encoded protein is CASSSGTSGRPLYF.

The J gene is TRBJ2-7, the V gene TRBV7-6, with a tentative D call TRBD2 (5 bases). CDR3 length: 16 residues. Germline V gene lookup returns CDR1 SGHVS and CDR2 FNYEAQ. Trimming removed 4 bases from V and 5 bases from J, with 21 bases in between. CDR3 sequence: CASSSDPHGAVNEQYF. The CDR3 nucleotides are TGTGCCAGCAGCTCAGACCCGCACGGAGCGGTCAACGAGCAGTACTTC.

V gene TRBV2 combines with J gene TRBJ2-3; 13 bases line up with TRBD2. This CDR3 comprises 15 residues. Germline V CDR1 and CDR2: SNHLY, FYNNEI. V was pared by 7 bases and J by 4 bases, with 5 bases of the junction left unmatched. Written as DNA, the CDR3 is TGTGCCAGCACCAGACTAGCGGGAGGACCAGATACGCAGTATTTT. Residues: CASTRLAGGPDTQYF.

The V and J genes are TRBV20-1 and TRBJ2-4, with D possibly matching TRBD1 (5 bases). Trimming took 3 bases from V and 0 from J, leaving 15 bases between them. The CDR3 contains 16 residues. Germline V gene sequence: CDR1 DFQATT, CDR2 SNEGSKA (reference sequence). CDR3 nucleotide sequence: TGCAGTGCTAGTGGCCATCAGCAGGGAGCCAAAAACATTCAGTACTTC. This encodes CSASGHQQGAKNIQYF.

This chain uses TRBV29-1 with TRBJ1-2, with unresolved D. Between the trimmed V and J ends, which lost 7 bases and 8 bases, there was a span of 14 bases. Per the germline V gene, CDR1 is SQVTM and CDR2 is ANQGSEA. The CDR3 has 11 residues. CDR3 residues: CSAPVARGYTF. CDR3 in DNA: TGCAGCGCCCCGGTCGCTCGCGGCTACACCTTC.

The genes are TRBV18 and TRBJ2-6; 10 positions agree with TRBD1. The germline gives CDR1 KGHSH, CDR2 LQKENI. The CDR3 sequence is 16 residues long. The ends lost 6 bases at V and 3 bases at J; junction bases unmatched: 5. The CDR3 protein is CASSRQGASGANVLTF. CDR3 sequence (DNA): TGTGCCAGCTCGAGACAGGGGGCGAGTGGGGCCAACGTCCTGACTTTC.

The chain has TRBV4-2 and TRBJ2-7; perhaps D is TRBD1 or TRBD2 (6 bases each). The CDR3 extends over 14 amino acids. Trimming pared 1 base from V and 0 bases from J, leaving 7 bases between. Germline CDR1 is LGHNA and CDR2 is YNFKEQ. The CDR3 DNA reads as TGTGCCAGCAGCCAAGGGGGGGCCTCCTACGAGCAGTACTTC. Protein product: CASSQGGASYEQYF.

V usage is TRBV7-6 and J usage is TRBJ2-7; D is unclear. Trimming removed 5 bases at V and 4 bases at J, with 12 bases between. This CDR3 has 13 amino acids. CDR1 SGHVS and CDR2 FNYEAQ come from the germline V gene. DNA for the CDR3: TGTGCCAGCAGCCGACCCGGGCTATACGAGCAGTACTTC. Protein: CASSRPGLYEQYF. Variable domain in full (rest from reference TRBV7-6 and TRBJ2-7): GAGVSQSPRYKVTKRGQDVALRCDPISGHVSLYWYRQALGQGPEFLTYFNYEAQQDKSGLPNDRFSAERPEGSISTLTIQRTEQRDSAMYRCASSRPGLYEQYFGPGTRLTVT.

The V gene is TRBV14, the J gene TRBJ2-6; D ambiguous. Trimming took off 3 bases at V and 0 bases at J, with 24 bases between the two ends. The length of the CDR3 is 21 residues. CDR1 and CDR2 from the germline V gene are SGHDN and FVKESK. This CDR3 reads CASSHLFGPTTISSGANVLTF. The CDR3 nucleotides read TGTGCCAGCAGCCATCTGTTTGGACCAACCACAATTTCCTCTGGGGCCAACGTCCTGACTTTC.

This rearrangement joins TRBV3-1 to TRBJ2-7; D possibly matches TRBD1 or TRBD2 (6 bases each). The germline V and J ends were trimmed by 2 bases and 12 bases, with 14 bases remaining between them. CDR3 length: 12 amino acids. Germline CDR1 reads LGHDT; CDR2 reads YNNKEL (reference sequence). The CDR3 region has the DNA TGTGCCAGCAGCCAACCCCGGGGGCGCGTGTACTTC. Residues: CASSQPRGRVYF.

The rearrangement joins TRBV4-1 to TRBJ2-4; D remains unclear. Trimming removed 0 bases from V and 9 bases from J, with 15 bases in between. Germline lookup yields CDR1 MGHRA and CDR2 YSYEKL. CDR3 length equals 15 residues. The DNA of the CDR3 is TGCGCCAGCAGCCAAGATTCGACTGGGGATGTCATTCAGTACTTC. This gives the protein CASSQDSTGDVIQYF.

A single count supports this clonotype. The CDR3: CASSSSGNTEAFF. The CDR3 region has the DNA TGTGCCAGCAGCTCCTCAGGGAACACTGAAGCTTTCTTT. This rearrangement joins TRBV7-9 to TRBJ1-1, with unresolved D. Looked up from germline, CDR1 is SEHNR and CDR2 is FQNEAQ (reference sequence). Between the trimmed V and J ends, which lost 4 bases and 1 base, there was a span of 7 bases. The CDR3 covers 13 residues.

The chain recombines TRBV5-1 with TRBJ2-1, with D possibly being TRBD2 (7 bases). The CDR3 is made up of 16 amino acids. Deletions cut 4 bases from V and 9 bases from J, with 23 bases between. Germline-derived CDR1 and CDR2 are SGHRS and YFSETQ. The CDR3 here is CASSPRGGGPIFEQFF. Written as DNA, the CDR3 is TGCGCCAGCAGCCCCAGGGGCGGGGGTCCCATATTTGAGCAGTTCTTC.

The chain carries TRBV18 and TRBJ2-3; D is ambiguous. Germline lookup yields CDR1 KGHSH and CDR2 LQKENI. There are 15 residues in the CDR3. V lost 2 bases and J 1 base, leaving 10 bases between the germline ends. The CDR3 region has the DNA TGTGCCAGCTCACCAAGGCCGGCGGGCACAGATACGCAGTATTTT. Its translation: CASSPRPAGTDTQYF.

The chain carries TRBV19 and TRBJ2-1; 9 positions agree with TRBD1. V was pared by 10 bases and J by 5 bases, with 9 bases of the junction left unmatched. The germline V gene encodes CDR1 LNHDA and CDR2 SQIVND (reference sequence). The CDR3 runs to 14 residues. The CDR3 sequence is CATDTGQGNNEQFF. CDR3 DNA sequence: TGTGCCACCGATACGGGACAGGGAAACAATGAGCAGTTCTTC.

V is TRBV12-3 or TRBV12-4 and J is TRBJ1-6; D perhaps matches TRBD1 (5 bases). Trimming removed 5 bases from V and 7 bases from J, with 12 bases in between. CDR3 length: 14 residues. CDR3 bases: TGTGCCAGCAGTCGCTCAGGGATAAATTCACCCCTCCACTTT. Translation gives CASSRSGINSPLHF.

The chain combines TRBV20-1 with TRBJ2-7; D is perhaps TRBD2 (6 bases). Germline CDR1 DFQATT, CDR2 SNEGSKA (reference sequence). V dropped 6 bases and J dropped 3 bases, with 18 bases sitting between them. CDR3 length: 14 residues. The CDR3, as DNA: TGCAGTGCCATTCGCGCGGGATACGTCTACGAGCAGTACTTC. Translation gives CSAIRAGYVYEQYF.

V gene TRBV30 combines with J gene TRBJ1-5; D unclear. Germline assignment: CDR1 GTSNPN and CDR2 SVGIG (reference sequence). The CDR3 loop spans 13 amino acids. V lost 3 bases and J lost 4, with 10 bases in between. The DNA for the CDR3 is TGTGCCTGGAGCAGTTTTGGTAATCAGCCCCAGCATTTT. It yields the protein CAWSSFGNQPQHF.

This chain joins TRBV5-4 and TRBJ2-7; D remains unclear. This CDR3 comprises 12 residues. Trimming left V 0 bases short and J 9 bases short, with 10 bases between. Germline assignment: CDR1 SGHNT and CDR2 YYREEE (reference sequence). The CDR3 spells CASSLEDRGQYF. Here the CDR3 DNA reads TGTGCCAGCAGCTTGGAGGACCGAGGGCAGTACTTC.

J is TRBJ1-4 and V is TRBV5-1, with D tentatively TRBD1 (6 bases). The germline V and J ends were trimmed by 4 bases and 4 bases, with 14 bases remaining between them. CDR3 length: 15 amino acids. In germline, CDR1 is SGHRS, CDR2 YFSETQ. The CDR3 spells CASSPSGTSNEKLFF. In DNA, the CDR3 is TGCGCCAGCAGCCCGTCCGGGACAAGTAATGAAAAACTGTTTTTT.

The V and J genes are TRBV7-9 and TRBJ2-4; possibly TRBD2 for D (5 bases). Germline V gene lookup returns CDR1 SEHNR and CDR2 FQNEAQ (reference sequence). The CDR3 spans 15 residues. Trimming removed 1 base at V and 1 base at J, with 8 bases between. In nucleotides, the CDR3 is TGTGCCAGCAGCTTAGGGGAGCGGGCCAAAAACATTCAGTACTTC. Protein: CASSLGERAKNIQYF.